This T cell receptor beta chain was sequenced for a study of graft-versus-host responses after intestinal transplantation. Study information: Tacrolimus and steroids were given for around 3 years to all recipients after anti-thymocyte globulin induction. Findings of the study overall: Peak levels of circulating GvH clones tracked with early post-transplant HvG declines. The presence of high graft-versus-host to host-versus-graft clonal ratios in allografts characterized patients with graft-donor T cell macrochimerism. GvH clones turned up in recipient marrow; some had shown up first in ileum or blood.

Germline loops: CDR1 MNHNY, CDR2 SVGAGI (reference sequence). This CDR3 is 14 amino acids long. With regard to this clone: Its antigen remains unidentified. At one of its ends the junction is not consistent with the germline gene, which may arise from a read error.

The data were produced by immunoSEQ multiplex PCR, yet TCRdb's version contains in-frame clones alone and is incomplete. The top ten clones hold around 1.8% of a sample with 60,000 to 70,000 clones, roughly 90% of them seen once. Graft-derived tissue was subjected to processing to liberate intraepithelial and lamina propria lymphocytes. This rearrangement joins TRBV6-6 to TRBJ2-7; perhaps D is TRBD1 or TRBD2 (5 bases each). This sequence was found in a human patient who received an intestinal transplant, so some T cells may come from the graft donor. The sample consisted of ileum tissue, taken roughly 390 days after transplant. The CDR3 sequence is CANSYRDGSYEQYF. The CDR3, as DNA: TGTGCCAACAGTTACCGGGACGGATCCTACGAGCAGTACTTC.